This TCR beta chain originates from a study of CD8 T cells in ankylosing spondylitis. Study findings and constraints: Ankylosing spondylitis blood seemed to carry a telltale TCR beta motif made of under ten highly homologous variants.

One entry per CDR3 protein results from TCRdb running MiXCR on the 5' RACE reads. The sample holds hundreds of thousands of distinct CDR3 sequences, roughly 12% seen once. The CDR3 has 16 residues. Germline V gene lookup returns CDR1 MNHEY and CDR2 SMNVEV (reference sequence). V dropped 4 bases and J dropped 5 bases, with 21 bases sitting between them. Remarks on this clonotype: Its specificity is unknown.

The chain is built from TRBV27 and TRBJ2-7; perhaps TRBD2 as D (7 bases). The origin of this receptor is a male donor with ankylosing spondylitis. The sequenced sample consisted of blood, either unsorted or a sorted T cell fraction (not recorded which). CDR3: CASSSLGGLPRDEQYF. DNA of the CDR3: TGTGCCAGCAGTTCCCTGGGGGGGCTCCCAAGGGACGAGCAGTACTTC.